The 20 T cell receptor beta chains below come from one sample, sequenced in a study of OX40 agonist ivuxolimab in advanced cancers. Only in-frame clones appear in the TCRdb table, and some are missing; sequencing was by immunoSEQ multiplex PCR. The sample carries about 70,000 clones, roughly 78% recorded once. This sample comprised CD4+ or CD8+ T cells sorted from blood, obtained in a trial of the OX40 agonist ivuxolimab. The receptors stem from an adult with an advanced solid tumor such as melanoma, head and neck, liver or kidney cancer.

This clone appeared a few times. The chain has TRBV5-1 and TRBJ2-2; the D is unclear. Trimming shortened V by 4 bases and J by 0 bases, and 7 bases separated the two germline ends. This CDR3 has 14 amino acids. Germline V gene data show CDR1 as SGHRS and CDR2 as YFSETQ. This chain's CDR3 is CASSPFPNTGELFF. The CDR3 nucleotides read TGCGCCAGCAGCCCCTTCCCGAACACCGGGGAGCTGTTTTTT.

V gene TRBV7-2 combines with J gene TRBJ2-3; TRBD2 agrees at 12 bases. The length of the CDR3 is 17 residues. The germline V gene has CDR1 SGHTA and CDR2 FQGNSA. The V gene end was trimmed by 5 bases and the J gene end by 4 bases; junction bases not matched to a gene: 10. The CDR3 loop reads CASSNKKLAGGSDTQYF. As DNA, the CDR3 is TGTGCCAGCAGCAATAAGAAACTAGCGGGAGGCTCAGATACGCAGTATTTT.

This chain links TRBV7-2 with TRBJ1-1; 9 nucleotides align to TRBD1. The germline CDR1 and CDR2 sequences are SGHTA and FQGNSA. This CDR3 contains 16 residues. Losses at the gene ends were 0 bases for V and 7 bases for J; bases not matched to a gene: 9. The CDR3 loop is CASSLAGTGTQFEAFF. In nucleotides, the CDR3 is TGTGCCAGCAGCTTAGCCGGGACAGGGACCCAATTTGAAGCTTTCTTT.

This chain joins TRBV5-1 and TRBJ2-3; 12 bases fit TRBD2. V shed 4 bases, J shed 8 bases, and the junction held 11 bases outside the gene matches. Looked up from germline, CDR1 is SGHRS and CDR2 is YFSETQ. This CDR3 comprises 16 residues. CDR3 region: CASSPTTSGGEGTQYF. The DNA for the CDR3 is TGCGCCAGCAGCCCAACGACTAGCGGGGGAGAAGGTACGCAGTATTTT.

This rearrangement joins TRBV27 to TRBJ2-3; D tentatively reads TRBD1 or TRBD2 (6 bases each). This CDR3 is 15 amino acids long. CDR1 MNHEY and CDR2 SMNVEV come from the germline V gene (reference sequence). The ends were cut back, 5 bases at V and 4 bases at J, with 16 bases in the middle. The CDR3 nucleotides read TGTGCCAGCAGTCCCCTCGGAGGGGGGCCAGATACGCAGTATTTT. Protein sequence: CASSPLGGGPDTQYF.

The V and J genes are TRBV21-1 and TRBJ1-5; TRBD1 is the table's D call, not checked against the DNA. TRBV21-1 is a recognized pseudogene. The CDR3 totals 20 residues. CDR3 amino acids: CASSKAPLWTVEHSNQPQHF. In DNA form, the CDR3 reads TGTGCCAGCAGCAAAGCCCCCCTTTGGACAGTCGAGCATAGCAATCAGCCCCAGCATTTT.

The chain joins TRBV4-3 to TRBJ2-1; maybe TRBD2 (6 bases). V was trimmed by 0 bases and J by 9 bases, leaving 15 bases between them. The CDR3 length is 15 residues. CDR1 and CDR2 (germline): LGHNA, YSLEER. Written as DNA, the CDR3 is TGCGCCAGCAGCCAAGATGGGCTAGCGTTTGGTGAGCAGTTCTTC. Its translation is CASSQDGLAFGEQFF.

The rearrangement links TRBV21-1 to TRBJ2-1; no check of the table's D call, TRBD2, against the DNA was made. TRBV21-1 has pseudogene status. The CDR3 has 19 residues. CDR3 bases: TGTGCCAGCAGCAAAGCGAATAGCGGGCCTGGTTTCTTCTACAATGAGCAGTTCTTC. It specifies CASSKANSGPGFFYNEQFF.

V gene TRBV2 combines with J gene TRBJ2-5, with D possibly TRBD1 on 6 matching bases. V lost 7 bases and J 5 bases, leaving 8 bases between the germline ends. The CDR3 is 11 amino acids. Per germline, CDR1 SNHLY and CDR2 FYNNEI. CDR3 region: CASNRVETQYF. CDR3 in DNA: TGTGCCAGCAACAGGGTGGAGACCCAGTACTTC.

This sequence joins TRBV20-1 and TRBJ2-2; no firm D call. The CDR3 has 11 residues. Trimming removed 4 bases at V and 1 base at J, with 1 base between. Germline CDR1 and CDR2: DFQATT and SNEGSKA (reference sequence). The CDR3 bases are TGCAGTGCTAAGAACACCGGGGAGCTGTTTTTT. Amino acid sequence: CSAKNTGELFF.

The chain combines TRBV7-8 with TRBJ2-1; 8 nucleotides agree with TRBD2. The V segment lost 5 bases and the J segment 0 bases; nucleotides outside the gene matches: 6. This CDR3 spans 16 amino acids. The germline V gene encodes CDR1 SGHVS and CDR2 FQNEAQ. CDR3 region: CASSLRGGSSYNEQFF. Here the CDR3 DNA reads TGTGCCAGCAGCCTTCGCGGGGGGAGCTCCTACAATGAGCAGTTCTTC.

This rearrangement joins TRBV10-3 to TRBJ2-5; no firm D call. This CDR3 spans 14 amino acids. Looked up from germline, CDR1 is ENHRY and CDR2 is SYGVKD. Between the trimmed V and J ends, which lost 3 bases and 0 bases, there was a span of 8 bases. The CDR3 DNA follows: TGTGCCATCAGTGAAGATCGGGACCAAGAGACCCAGTACTTC. It yields the protein CAISEDRDQETQYF.

The chain couples TRBV5-6 to TRBJ2-5; D perhaps matches TRBD1 (6 bases). The CDR3 runs to 15 residues. Trimming removed 5 bases at V and 1 base at J, with 15 bases between. Germline CDR1 reads SGHDT; CDR2 reads YYEEEE. The CDR3 DNA is TGTGCCAGCAGTTTCTACTCAGGGGCCCAAGAGACCCAGTACTTC. It translates to CASSFYSGAQETQYF.

The chain recombines TRBV18 with TRBJ1-4; D gene unclear. Germline V gene sequence: CDR1 KGHSH, CDR2 LQKENI. Trimming pared 3 bases from V and 6 bases from J, leaving 11 bases between. CDR3 size: 14 residues. CDR3 residues: CASSPRQADEKLFF. The CDR3 nucleotides read TGTGCCAGCTCACCGAGACAAGCGGATGAAAAACTGTTTTTT. Based on the CDR3 plus reference TRBV18 and TRBJ1-4, the full variable domain is NAGVMQNPRHLVRRRGQEARLRCSPMKGHSHVYWYRQLPEEGLKFMVYLQKENIIDESGMPKERFSAEFPKEGPSILRIQQVVRGDSAAYFCASSPRQADEKLFFGSGTQLSVL.

The rearrangement joins TRBV6-5 to TRBJ2-1; D unresolved. The CDR3 covers 15 residues. CDR1 and CDR2 (germline): MNHEY, SVGAGI. The germline V and J ends were trimmed by 5 bases and 0 bases, with 11 bases remaining between them. In DNA, the CDR3 is TGTGCCAGCAGTAAACCGCGTAGCTCCTACAATGAGCAGTTCTTC. This translates into CASSKPRSSYNEQFF.

The chain carries TRBV11-2 and TRBJ2-3; D ambiguous. The CDR3 is 13 residues long. V lost 2 bases and J 2 bases, leaving 5 bases between the germline ends. CDR1 is SGHAT and CDR2 is FQNNGV in the germline V gene. The CDR3 nucleotides read TGTGCCAGCAGCTTAAGCATCACAGATACGCAGTATTTT. This codes for CASSLSITDTQYF.

The chain is built from TRBV7-3 and TRBJ2-3; TRBD2 is a possible D gene (6 bases). Germline CDR1 reads SGHTA; CDR2 reads FQGTGA. The CDR3 runs to 14 residues. Trimming removed 5 bases at V and 2 bases at J, with 11 bases between. CDR3 residues: CASSRLANTDTQYF. In nucleotides, the CDR3 is TGTGCCAGCAGCCGTCTAGCGAACACAGATACGCAGTATTTT.

The gene calls are TRBV7-6 and TRBJ2-7; D remains unclear. The CDR3 is 14 residues long. Between the trimmed V and J ends, which lost 2 bases and 2 bases, there was a span of 10 bases. Per the germline V gene, CDR1 is SGHVS and CDR2 is FNYEAQ. CDR3 protein: CASSLLRDTYEQYF. CDR3 in DNA: TGTGCCAGCAGCTTATTGCGCGACACCTACGAGCAGTACTTC. The full variable domain, with the rest looked up from reference TRBV7-6 and TRBJ2-7, is GAGVSQSPRYKVTKRGQDVALRCDPISGHVSLYWYRQALGQGPEFLTYFNYEAQQDKSGLPNDRFSAERPEGSISTLTIQRTEQRDSAMYRCASSLLRDTYEQYFGPGTRLTVT.

The rearrangement joins TRBV6-6 to TRBJ2-5; a possible D gene is TRBD2 (5 bases). This CDR3 has 15 residues. The V end lost 5 bases, the J end lost 4 bases, and 17 bases lay between the germline ends. CDR1 and CDR2 from the germline V gene are MNHNY and SVGAGI (reference sequence). In DNA, the CDR3 is TGTGCCAGCAGTCCCCACCTGGGAGACCGAGAGACCCAGTACTTC. Its translation: CASSPHLGDRETQYF.

This clone is a singleton in its sample. The genes are TRBV19 and TRBJ2-1; no firm D call. The CDR3 runs to 14 residues. Germline CDR1 LNHDA, CDR2 SQIVND (reference sequence). The V end was cut by 3 bases, the J end by 7 bases, with 13 bases between. The CDR3 reads CASSIHDPRNEQFF. The CDR3 nucleotides read TGTGCCAGTAGTATCCACGACCCGCGGAATGAGCAGTTCTTC.